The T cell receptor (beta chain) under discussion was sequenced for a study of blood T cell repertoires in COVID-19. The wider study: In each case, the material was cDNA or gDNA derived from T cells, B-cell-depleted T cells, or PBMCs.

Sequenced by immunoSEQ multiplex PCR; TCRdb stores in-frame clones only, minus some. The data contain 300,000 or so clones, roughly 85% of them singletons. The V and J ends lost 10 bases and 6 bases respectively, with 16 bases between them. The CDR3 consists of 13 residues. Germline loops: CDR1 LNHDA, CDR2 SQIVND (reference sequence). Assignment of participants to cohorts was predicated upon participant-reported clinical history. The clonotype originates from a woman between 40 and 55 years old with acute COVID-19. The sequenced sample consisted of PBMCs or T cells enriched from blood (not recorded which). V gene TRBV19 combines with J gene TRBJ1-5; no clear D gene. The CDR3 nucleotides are TGTGCCACCAGGTCCGAGTTCGGTCAGCCCCAGCATTTT. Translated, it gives CATRSEFGQPQHF. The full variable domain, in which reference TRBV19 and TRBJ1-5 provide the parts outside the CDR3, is DGGITQSPKYLFRKEGQNVTLSCEQNLNHDAMYWYRQDPGQGLRLIYYSQIVNDFQKGDIAEGYSVSREKKESFPLTVTSAQKNPTAFYLCATRSEFGQPQHFGDGTRLSIL.